The next 5 T cell receptor beta chains were all read from a single sample in a study of T cell repertoires in cytomegalovirus infection. Via MiXCR, TCRdb re-called the reads, giving one row per CDR3 protein. The data contain about a million distinct CDR3 sequences, 31% of them singletons. Which antigens these TCRs recognize remains unknown. The specimen was cultured CD8+ T cells from PBMCs, collected from culture after CMV antigen stimulation. The origin of the receptors is a human donor in good health (CMV status not recorded). Some clones in this sample may be carry-over from other donors' samples.

This rearrangement joins TRBV27 to TRBJ1-2; weak D call: TRBD1 (5 bases). The CDR3 consists of 13 residues. The germline V gene encodes CDR1 MNHEY and CDR2 SMNVEV (reference sequence). Trimming stripped 7 bases from V and 3 bases from J, with 12 bases between. CDR3 DNA sequence: TGTGCCAGCACCGGGGGGAATCACTATGGCTACACCTTC. It yields the protein CASTGGNHYGYTF.

V is TRBV27 and J is TRBJ2-5, with D hard to call. V lost 8 bases and J lost 3, with 22 bases in between. Germline CDR1 is MNHEY and CDR2 is SMNVEV (reference sequence). This CDR3 comprises 16 residues. CDR3 bases: TGTGCCAGCCTGGAAGGAGACGCGTGGATTAAAGAGACCCAGTACTTC. Its protein product is CASLEGDAWIKETQYF.

The chain is built from TRBV7-6 and TRBJ2-3, with TRBD2 matching 11 bases. The CDR3 spans 17 residues. The germline CDR1 and CDR2 sequences are SGHVS and FNYEAQ. V lost 5 bases to trimming and J lost 1 base; unmatched junction nucleotides: 8. CDR3: CASSTPLAGGGTDTQYF. The CDR3 nucleotides read TGTGCCAGCAGCACTCCTCTAGCGGGGGGCGGCACAGATACGCAGTATTTT.

V usage is TRBV5-1 and J usage is TRBJ1-1, with 11 bases that match TRBD1. CDR1 is SGHRS and CDR2 is YFSETQ in the germline V gene. V lost 2 bases, J lost 7 bases, and 16 bases stayed unmatched. The CDR3 is 18 amino acids. CDR3: CASSFPRTGGRGDGEAFF. Written as DNA, the CDR3 is TGCGCCAGCAGCTTTCCGCGGACAGGGGGCAGAGGAGACGGTGAAGCTTTCTTT.

This clonotype was counted only a few times. This CDR3 reads CASSYSDRARYEQYV. The CDR3, as DNA: TGTGCCAGCAGTTACTCAGACAGGGCCCGGTACGAGCAGTACGTC. The chain is built from TRBV6-2 or TRBV6-3 and TRBJ2-7; 7 bases map to TRBD1. The CDR3 loop spans 15 amino acids. Germline loops: CDR1 MNHEY, CDR2 SVGEGT. Trimming removed 0 bases from V and 4 bases from J; junction bases left unmatched: 6.